These 32 T cell receptor beta chains came from one sample sequenced in a study of blood T cell repertoires in COVID-19. Sequencing used immunoSEQ multiplex PCR; TCRdb keeps in-frame clones, though not all of them. The table lists about 220,000 clones, 84% of them singletons. The sequenced sample consisted of peripheral blood. The origin of the receptors is a man aged 35 to 55 who had recovered from COVID-19.

The V call is TRBV18, the J call TRBJ2-5; D gene uncertain. The V end was cut by 5 bases, the J end by 4 bases, with 17 bases between. The CDR3 is made up of 15 amino acids. Germline-derived CDR1 and CDR2 are KGHSH and LQKENI. The DNA for the CDR3 is TGTGCCAGCTCAACTAAACGAGATTTGGGAGAGACCCAGTACTTC. Translating it yields CASSTKRDLGETQYF. Based on the CDR3 plus reference TRBV18 and TRBJ2-5, the full variable domain is NAGVMQNPRHLVRRRGQEARLRCSPMKGHSHVYWYRQLPEEGLKFMVYLQKENIIDESGMPKERFSAEFPKEGPSILRIQQVVRGDSAAYFCASSTKRDLGETQYFGPGTRLLVL.

The chain combines TRBV6-5 with TRBJ2-7, with D hard to call. This CDR3 is built from 14 residues. Germline assignment: CDR1 MNHEY and CDR2 SVGAGI. Trimming removed 11 bases at V and 3 bases at J, with 20 bases between. The CDR3 DNA reads TGTGCCCTCAGGTCTCGCAACGACAACTACGAGCAGTACTTC. Its protein product is CALRSRNDNYEQYF.

This chain uses TRBV7-9 with TRBJ1-2; D remains ambiguous. CDR3 length equals 13 residues. CDR1 is SEHNR, CDR2 FQNEAQ, per germline (reference sequence). V was cut by 3 bases and J by 8 bases, with 13 bases left in between. In nucleotides, the CDR3 is TGTGCCAGCAGCTTGCGACAAGGATACGGCTACACCTTC. As protein: CASSLRQGYGYTF.

The rearrangement uses TRBV7-9 and TRBJ1-1; D gene ambiguous. The germline V and J ends were trimmed by 5 bases and 4 bases, with 20 bases remaining between them. CDR3 length: 16 amino acids. CDR1 is SEHNR and CDR2 is FQNEAQ in the germline V gene (reference sequence). This CDR3 reads CASSPSSRGGLTEAFF. The CDR3 bases are TGTGCCAGCAGCCCATCTAGCCGGGGAGGACTCACTGAAGCTTTCTTT.

The rearrangement joins TRBV30 to TRBJ2-5; D is possibly TRBD1 (6 bases). V was pared by 2 bases and J by 2 bases, with 15 bases between. Germline V gene data show CDR1 as GTSNPN and CDR2 as SVGIG (reference sequence). The CDR3 covers 15 residues. The CDR3 region is CAWSSATGLQETQYF. The CDR3 nucleotides are TGTGCCTGGAGTTCCGCGACAGGCCTTCAAGAGACCCAGTACTTC.

This clone was counted only a few times. The chain uses TRBV19 and TRBJ1-2; D perhaps matches TRBD1 (6 bases). CDR3 size: 12 residues. The germline gives CDR1 LNHDA, CDR2 SQIVND (reference sequence). V lost 9 bases and J 7 bases, leaving 15 bases between the germline ends. CDR3 in DNA: TGTGCCAGCTCTAAGGGGGAAGGTGGCTACACCTTC. Translated, it gives CASSKGEGGYTF.

The chain combines TRBV7-2 with TRBJ2-4, with D perhaps matching TRBD2 (5 bases). V was pared by 2 bases and J by 0 bases, with 11 bases between. The CDR3 spans 16 residues. Germline V gives CDR1 SGHTA, CDR2 FQGNSA. The CDR3: CASSLWGDLAKNIQYF. The DNA for the CDR3 is TGTGCCAGCAGCTTATGGGGAGATCTAGCCAAAAACATTCAGTACTTC. Complete variable domain (other parts from reference TRBV7-2 and TRBJ2-4): GAGVSQSPSNKVTEKGKDVELRCDPISGHTALYWYRQSLGQGLEFLIYFQGNSAPDKSGLPSDRFSAERTGGSVSTLTIQRTQQEDSAVYLCASSLWGDLAKNIQYFGAGTRLSVL.

The chain combines TRBV7-9 with TRBJ2-1, with D unclear. The CDR3 spans 15 residues. The V end was cut by 5 bases, the J end by 6 bases, with 17 bases between. In germline, CDR1 is SEHNR, CDR2 FQNEAQ (reference sequence). The CDR3 DNA reads TGTGCCAGCAGCCCCCCTCGGAGAATGGGCAATGAGCAGTTCTTC. It yields the protein CASSPPRRMGNEQFF.

The chain couples TRBV6-2 or TRBV6-3 to TRBJ2-1, with 8 bases identical to TRBD1. CDR1 MNHEY and CDR2 SVGEGT come from the germline V gene. The V segment lost 5 bases and the J segment 5 bases; nucleotides outside the gene matches: 5. This CDR3 has 14 residues. CDR3 amino acids: CASSDRGTNNEQFF. Written as DNA, the CDR3 is TGTGCCAGCAGTGACAGGGGCACTAACAATGAGCAGTTCTTC.

As to this clone: At the DNA level, this CDR3 is encoded by other sequences in the same sample as well. This rearrangement joins TRBV6-5 to TRBJ1-4, with 9 bases fitting TRBD1. V shed 6 bases, J shed 0 bases, and the junction held 2 bases outside the gene matches. Per the germline V gene, CDR1 is MNHEY and CDR2 is SVGAGI. The CDR3 has 15 amino acids. The CDR3 reads CASSRDRATNEKLFF. The CDR3 bases are TGTGCCAGCAGCCGGGACAGGGCAACTAATGAAAAACTGTTTTTT.

The chain combines TRBV5-6 with TRBJ1-2; D is unclear. The CDR3 is made up of 14 amino acids. Trimming left V 4 bases short and J 6 bases short, with 16 bases between. The V gene's germline CDR1 is SGHDT and CDR2 YYEEEE. The CDR3 protein is CASSPNPVSDGYTF. CDR3 DNA: TGTGCCAGCAGCCCGAACCCAGTATCCGATGGCTACACCTTC. The full variable domain, rest sourced from reference TRBV5-6 and TRBJ1-2, is DAGVTQSPTHLIKTRGQQVTLRCSPKSGHDTVSWYQQALGQGPQFIFQYYEEEERQRGNFPDRFSGHQFPNYSSELNVNALLLGDSALYLCASSPNPVSDGYTFGSGTRLTVV.

The chain combines TRBV6-6 with TRBJ2-1, with 10 bases that match TRBD2. The CDR3 loop spans 16 amino acids. Trimming at V came to 0 bases and at J to 8 bases, leaving 7 bases not matched to a gene. Germline lookup yields CDR1 MNHNY and CDR2 SVGAGI (reference sequence). DNA for the CDR3: TGTGCCAGCAGTTACTCGTTGAGCGGGAGGGCGGATGAGCAGTTCTTC. Translation gives CASSYSLSGRADEQFF.

On this clone itself: Other DNA sequences within the sample encode an identical CDR3. The gene calls are TRBV7-2 and TRBJ2-3; 14 bases fit TRBD2. The germline V gene has CDR1 SGHTA and CDR2 FQGNSA. V was clipped by 4 bases and J by 4 bases; unmatched bases: 4. This CDR3 spans 16 amino acids. CDR3 bases: TGTGCCAGCAGCTCCCGACTAGCGGGAGGGCCAGATACGCAGTATTTT. It translates to CASSSRLAGGPDTQYF.

The CDR3, as DNA: TGCGCCAGCAGCCAAGATCAAGGGGAGGGAGATACGCAGTATTTT. It specifies CASSQDQGEGDTQYF. This chain uses TRBV4-3 with TRBJ2-3; 7 positions agree with TRBD2. CDR1 and CDR2 from the germline V gene are LGHNA and YSLEER. Trimming took 0 bases from V and 5 from J; bases not matched to a gene: 5. The CDR3 covers 15 residues.

This sequence joins TRBV5-1 and TRBJ2-3, with 11 bases identical to TRBD2. Germline V gene lookup returns CDR1 SGHRS and CDR2 YFSETQ. This CDR3 is 15 amino acids long. The J segment lost 5 bases and the V segment lost 2 bases, leaving 4 bases of the junction unmatched. The CDR3 bases are TGCGCCAGCAGCTTAACTAGCGGGAGCCGAGATACGCAGTATTTT. Protein product: CASSLTSGSRDTQYF.

The J gene is TRBJ1-6, the V gene TRBV7-2; 8 bases line up with TRBD1. Unmatched junction bases numbered 10, after V lost 5 bases and J lost 7 bases. The CDR3 runs to 16 residues. Germline assignment: CDR1 SGHTA and CDR2 FQGNSA. As DNA, the CDR3 is TGTGCCAGCAGCGCCGGGACAGGTGGGACCAATTCACCCCTCCACTTT. As protein: CASSAGTGGTNSPLHF.

CDR3 bases: TGTGCCAGCAGCCCCAACCGGGACACTGAAGCTTTCTTT. Translated, it gives CASSPNRDTEAFF. The chain employs TRBV3-1 (or the pseudogene TRBV3-2) and TRBJ1-1; D gene unclear. CDR3 size: 13 residues. V was shortened by 4 bases and J by 3 bases, with 9 bases between the two germline ends. The germline V gene encodes CDR1 LGHDT and CDR2 YNNKEL (reference sequence).

V usage is TRBV5-1 and J usage is TRBJ1-6; possible D gene TRBD1, 6 bases. Per germline, CDR1 SGHRS and CDR2 YFSETQ. The CDR3 consists of 14 residues. The V end lost 0 bases, the J end lost 9 bases, and 10 bases lay between the germline ends. For the CDR3, the DNA is TGCGCCAGCAGCTTGGGACAGGTCTCTTCACCCCTCCACTTT. Amino acid sequence: CASSLGQVSSPLHF.

As DNA, the CDR3 is TGTGCCAGCCGCCTACCCCAAAACACTGAAGCTTTCTTT. This gives the protein CASRLPQNTEAFF. The chain couples TRBV21-1 to TRBJ1-1. TRBV21-1 is annotated as a pseudogene. The length of the CDR3 is 13 residues.

In its sample, this clone was seen a few times. V gene TRBV6-5 combines with J gene TRBJ2-1, with D possibly being TRBD1 (6 bases). V dropped 6 bases and J dropped 2 bases, with 14 bases sitting between them. Germline V gene data show CDR1 as MNHEY and CDR2 as SVGAGI. The CDR3 has 15 amino acids. As DNA, the CDR3 is TGTGCCAGCAGCATTTCCGGGACACCCTACAATGAGCAGTTCTTC. This translates into CASSISGTPYNEQFF.

The V and J genes are TRBV12-3 or TRBV12-4 and TRBJ1-5; D unclear. V was pared by 3 bases and J by 4 bases, with 7 bases between. The CDR3 extends over 13 amino acids. For the CDR3, the DNA is TGTGCCAGCAGTTTTTGGGAGAATCAGCCCCAGCATTTT. It codes for CASSFWENQPQHF.

V is TRBV19 and J is TRBJ2-3, with 12 bases fitting TRBD2. Germline CDR1 and CDR2: LNHDA and SQIVND (reference sequence). The CDR3 is 15 amino acids. Unmatched junction bases numbered 6, after V lost 4 bases and J lost 7 bases. The CDR3 DNA sequence: TGTGCCAGTAGTAGTTTGACTAGCGGGAGTTATACGCAGTATTTT. It translates to CASSSLTSGSYTQYF.

V is TRBV10-3 and J is TRBJ1-5; TRBD1 aligns across 7 bases. The CDR3 has 14 residues. Germline-derived CDR1 and CDR2 are ENHRY and SYGVKD. The junction had 0 bases not matched to a gene; V was cut back by 0 bases and J by 4 bases. CDR3 coding DNA: TGTGCCATCAGTGAGTCACAGGGGAATCAGCCCCAGCATTTT. This codes for CAISESQGNQPQHF.

This clone was detected once. This chain links TRBV2 with TRBJ1-5, with 10 bases lining up with TRBD1. V lost 3 bases to trimming and J lost 4 bases; unmatched junction nucleotides: 0. The CDR3 has 14 residues. Germline CDR1 and CDR2: SNHLY and FYNNEI. The CDR3 is CASSEGQGNQPQHF. The CDR3 DNA follows: TGTGCCAGCAGTGAGGGACAGGGGAATCAGCCCCAGCATTTT.

The rearrangement links TRBV6-5 to TRBJ2-3; D gene ambiguous. The CDR3 spans 11 residues. Germline CDR1 reads MNHEY; CDR2 reads SVGAGI. V lost 6 bases to trimming and J lost 4 bases, with 5 bases between them. CDR3: CASSSADTQYF. The CDR3 DNA reads TGTGCCAGCAGCAGTGCAGATACGCAGTATTTT.

The V call is TRBV30, the J call TRBJ1-2; D remains unclear. V was shortened by 0 bases and J by 4 bases, with 9 bases between the two germline ends. The CDR3 has 13 residues. Germline values: CDR1 GTSNPN, CDR2 SVGIG (reference sequence). CDR3: CAWSVELLYGYTF. CDR3 bases: TGTGCCTGGAGTGTGGAACTACTCTATGGCTACACCTTC. Complete variable domain (other parts from reference TRBV30 and TRBJ1-2): SQTIHQWPATLVQPVGSPLSLECTVEGTSNPNLYWYRQAAGRGLQLLFYSVGIGQISSEVPQNLSASRPQDRQFILSSKKLLLSDSGFYLCAWSVELLYGYTFGSGTRLTVV.

The rearrangement joins TRBV2 to TRBJ1-1; D ambiguous. The CDR3 covers 13 residues. The germline CDR1 and CDR2 sequences are SNHLY and FYNNEI. The V end was cut by 6 bases, the J end by 6 bases, with 14 bases between. CDR3 protein: CASRAGGRSEAFF. As DNA, the CDR3 is TGTGCCAGCAGGGCAGGAGGGAGATCTGAAGCTTTCTTT. The whole variable domain, filled in from reference TRBV2 and TRBJ1-1, reads EPEVTQTPSHQVTQMGQEVILRCVPISNHLYFYWYRQILGQKVEFLVSFYNNEISEKSEIFDDQFSVERPDGSNFTLKIRSTKLEDSAMYFCASRAGGRSEAFFGQGTRLTVV.

This sequence joins TRBV27 and TRBJ2-7; the match to TRBD2 covers 9 bases. Germline CDR1 and CDR2: MNHEY and SMNVEV (reference sequence). The V segment lost 2 bases and the J segment 5 bases; nucleotides outside the gene matches: 7. This CDR3 is built from 15 residues. CDR3 loop: CASSLAPSGNDEQYF. CDR3 coding DNA: TGTGCCAGCAGTTTAGCACCTAGCGGGAATGACGAGCAGTACTTC.

The genes are TRBV2 and TRBJ1-1; D may be TRBD1 (6 bases). This CDR3 comprises 13 residues. CDR1 is SNHLY, CDR2 FYNNEI, per germline. The V end was cut by 5 bases, the J end by 5 bases, with 12 bases between. CDR3 residues: CASSSQGGTEAFF. The CDR3 DNA follows: TGTGCCAGCAGTTCACAGGGAGGGACTGAAGCTTTCTTT.

This chain joins TRBV7-2 and TRBJ1-2; no clear D gene. The germline V and J ends were trimmed by 2 bases and 8 bases, with 21 bases remaining between them. Germline CDR1 is SGHTA and CDR2 is FQGNSA. This CDR3 spans 16 amino acids. The CDR3 region is CASSLNLLVPREGYTF. For the CDR3, the DNA is TGTGCCAGCAGCTTAAATCTCTTGGTTCCCCGGGAAGGCTACACCTTC.

The gene calls are TRBV11-2 and TRBJ2-1; 8 nucleotides align to TRBD2. Germline values: CDR1 SGHAT, CDR2 FQNNGV. This CDR3 has 16 residues. The V gene end was trimmed by 0 bases and the J gene end by 2 bases; junction bases not matched to a gene: 3. CDR3 protein: CASSLDSRGAYNEQFF. The CDR3 DNA follows: TGTGCCAGCAGCTTAGATTCGCGGGGGGCCTACAATGAGCAGTTCTTC.

The CDR3 is CASSHNWDSKETQYF. In DNA form, the CDR3 reads TGTGCCAGCAGCCATAATTGGGACAGCAAAGAGACCCAGTACTTC. The V gene is TRBV27, the J gene TRBJ2-5; 7 bases agree with TRBD1. V was clipped by 6 bases and J by 3 bases; unmatched bases: 10. This CDR3 is built from 15 residues. From germline, CDR1 is MNHEY and CDR2 SMNVEV (reference sequence).